The 31 T cell receptor beta chains below were found in one sample sequenced in a study of cytomegalovirus exposure and HLA in healthy donors. PCR employed 60 Vbeta and 13 Jbeta primers. Profiled with immunoSEQ multiplex PCR; TCRdb holds only in-frame clones, not every one. This sample carries about 140,000 clones, roughly 73% of them seen once, and the ten largest clones take roughly 12%. Sequencing was carried out using PBMCs. These receptors all come from a man between 18 and 29 years old in good health and CMV-seropositive.

The chain links TRBV6-4 to TRBJ2-1; D possibly corresponds to TRBD2 (6 bases). The V and J ends lost 4 bases and 1 base respectively, with 11 bases between them. CDR1 and CDR2 (germline): MRHNA, SNTAGT. The CDR3 contains 15 residues. CDR3 nucleotides: TGTGCCAGCAGTGTGTTTAGCGGTTCCTACAATGAGCAGTTCTTC. This gives the protein CASSVFSGSYNEQFF.

This clone was detected a few times. The chain uses TRBV6-5 and TRBJ1-1; 10 bases fit TRBD1. This CDR3 has 14 residues. Per germline, CDR1 MNHEY and CDR2 SVGAGI. The junction had 3 bases not matched to a gene; V was cut back by 4 bases and J by 4 bases. DNA for the CDR3: TGTGCCAGCAGTTCCCGGACAGGGGGCACTGAAGCTTTCTTT. Protein product: CASSSRTGGTEAFF.

The chain employs TRBV30 and TRBJ1-3; TRBD1 is a possible D gene (5 bases). The V end was cut by 0 bases, the J end by 6 bases, with 15 bases between. Germline-derived CDR1 and CDR2 are GTSNPN and SVGIG (reference sequence). The CDR3 loop spans 15 amino acids. The CDR3 region has the DNA TGTGCCTGGAGTGTTGGTAGCGGGGCCCAAAACACCATATATTTT. Protein sequence: CAWSVGSGAQNTIYF. The whole variable domain, filled in from reference TRBV30 and TRBJ1-3, reads SQTIHQWPATLVQPVGSPLSLECTVEGTSNPNLYWYRQAAGRGLQLLFYSVGIGQISSEVPQNLSASRPQDRQFILSSKKLLLSDSGFYLCAWSVGSGAQNTIYFGEGSWLTVV.

The rearrangement joins TRBV27 to TRBJ2-1, with 9 positions matching TRBD1. The CDR3 contains 14 residues. Germline CDR1 MNHEY, CDR2 SMNVEV (reference sequence). V lost 8 bases to trimming and J lost 7 bases; unmatched junction nucleotides: 9. The CDR3 is CASGSGTGMNEQFF. Written as DNA, the CDR3 is TGTGCCAGCGGATCCGGGACAGGGATGAATGAGCAGTTCTTC.

This clone was seen a handful of times. The chain recombines TRBV6-1 with TRBJ1-4, with a possible D match to TRBD1 (6 bases). The germline V and J ends were trimmed by 3 bases and 3 bases, with 14 bases remaining between them. CDR1 and CDR2 from the germline V gene are MNHNS and SASEGT. The CDR3 is 16 residues long. The CDR3 loop is CASSETGRRANEKLFF. For the CDR3, the DNA is TGTGCCAGCAGTGAGACAGGAAGGCGGGCTAATGAAAAACTGTTTTTT.

This chain links TRBV5-1 with TRBJ1-2, with D unclear. This CDR3 is built from 13 residues. Looked up from germline, CDR1 is SGHRS and CDR2 is YFSETQ. The germline V and J ends were trimmed by 4 bases and 4 bases, with 11 bases remaining between them. The CDR3 DNA is TGCGCCAGCAGCCTAGAACCTTTCTATGGCTACACCTTC. It codes for CASSLEPFYGYTF.

The rearrangement joins TRBV18 to TRBJ2-6, with a weak D call TRBD1 (5 bases). The CDR3 is 15 residues long. Germline loops: CDR1 KGHSH, CDR2 LQKENI. Trimming cost V 3 bases and J 2 bases, with 8 bases left between them. CDR3 sequence (DNA): TGTGCCAGCTCACCGGGGCAGCCTGGGGCCAACGTCCTGACTTTC. Amino acid sequence: CASSPGQPGANVLTF.

The chain has TRBV28 and TRBJ2-3; 10 bases are a match to TRBD1. The germline V gene encodes CDR1 MDHEN and CDR2 SYDVKM. The CDR3 contains 15 residues. Trimming took 8 bases from V and 1 from J; bases not matched to a gene: 6. CDR3 nucleotides: TGTGCCAGCTCTAGGGACAGGGGAGGCACAGATACGCAGTATTTT. It yields the protein CASSRDRGGTDTQYF. The full variable domain, with the rest looked up from reference TRBV28 and TRBJ2-3, is DVKVTQSSRYLVKRTGEKVFLECVQDMDHENMFWYRQDPGLGLRLIYFSYDVKMKEKGDIPEGYSVSREKKERFSLILESASTNQTSMYLCASSRDRGGTDTQYFGPGTRLTVL.

The chain combines TRBV20-1 with TRBJ2-5; D remains unclear. Germline-derived CDR1 and CDR2 are DFQATT and SNEGSKA (reference sequence). Between the trimmed V and J ends, which lost 4 bases and 5 bases, there was a span of 8 bases. The CDR3 is 11 amino acids. For the CDR3, the DNA is TGCAGTGCTACCCGGGTGGAGACCCAGTACTTC. It encodes CSATRVETQYF.

The chain uses TRBV27 and TRBJ1-2; D might be TRBD1 (5 bases). V lost 6 bases to trimming and J lost 5 bases, with 7 bases between them. The germline CDR1 and CDR2 sequences are MNHEY and SMNVEV (reference sequence). The CDR3 runs to 11 residues. CDR3 nucleotide sequence: TGTGCCAGCAGCCAGGGTTATGGCTACACCTTC. Its translation is CASSQGYGYTF.

This chain connects TRBV6-5 to TRBJ2-1; weak D call: TRBD1 (5 bases). Trimming took 6 bases from V and 9 from J, leaving 15 bases between them. Per the germline V gene, CDR1 is MNHEY and CDR2 is SVGAGI. CDR3 length: 13 residues. CDR3 region: CASSRHRISEQFF. Here the CDR3 DNA reads TGTGCCAGCAGCCGCCACAGGATTAGTGAGCAGTTCTTC.

The V gene is TRBV7-2, the J gene TRBJ2-1; 8 positions match TRBD2. The CDR3 totals 16 residues. V lost 1 base, J lost 5 bases, and 7 bases stayed unmatched. Germline CDR1 SGHTA, CDR2 FQGNSA. CDR3 residues: CASSLGVGAGDNEQFF. The CDR3, as DNA: TGTGCCAGCAGCTTAGGGGTTGGAGCGGGAGACAATGAGCAGTTCTTC.

The chain joins TRBV15 to TRBJ2-6; the match to TRBD1 covers 8 bases. Germline V lookup: CDR1 LNHNV, CDR2 YYDKDF (reference sequence). The CDR3 is made up of 18 amino acids. V dropped 3 bases and J dropped 0; count of bases not matched to a gene: 7. DNA for the CDR3: TGTGCCACCAGCAGCCGGGACAGGCCAAGCTCTGGGGCCAACGTCCTGACTTTC. It translates to CATSSRDRPSSGANVLTF.

The chain couples TRBV18 to TRBJ1-2; 10 bases line up with TRBD1. Germline lookup yields CDR1 KGHSH and CDR2 LQKENI. V shed 2 bases and J 12 bases; nucleotides not matched to a gene: 3. CDR3 length: 12 residues. CDR3 loop: CASSPGDRGHTF. In DNA, the CDR3 is TGTGCCAGCTCACCAGGGGACAGGGGTCACACCTTC.

The chain carries TRBV5-1 and TRBJ2-3, with 8 bases matching TRBD2. Germline CDR1 SGHRS, CDR2 YFSETQ. The V and J ends lost 3 bases and 1 base, in that order; junction bases with no gene match: 7. This CDR3 spans 16 amino acids. CDR3 nucleotides: TGCGCCAGCAGCTCGGCCAGCGGGAGTGGCACAGATACGCAGTATTTT. The encoded protein is CASSSASGSGTDTQYF.

This chain connects TRBV11-1 to TRBJ2-5; D might be TRBD2 (6 bases). V lost 2 bases and J lost 1, with 8 bases in between. CDR1 and CDR2 from the germline V gene are SGHAT and FQDESV (reference sequence). This CDR3 spans 14 amino acids. This chain's CDR3 is CASSLRGLQETQYF. CDR3 bases: TGTGCCAGCAGCTTAAGGGGACTCCAAGAGACCCAGTACTTC.

This chain connects TRBV15 to TRBJ2-3; D perhaps matches TRBD1 (6 bases). This CDR3 is built from 17 residues. V was trimmed by 0 bases and J by 2 bases, leaving 15 bases between them. Germline CDR1 reads LNHNV; CDR2 reads YYDKDF (reference sequence). DNA of the CDR3: TGTGCCACCAGCAGAGATACACCGGACAGCTACACAGATACGCAGTATTTT. Amino acid sequence: CATSRDTPDSYTDTQYF.

The CDR3, as DNA: TGTGCCAGCAGCTTGGCCAGGGCCAGGGCTAACAATGAGCAGTTCTTC. It codes for CASSLARARANNEQFF. V usage is TRBV5-6 and J usage is TRBJ2-1; tentatively, D is TRBD1 (5 bases). V was trimmed by 0 bases and J by 5 bases, leaving 15 bases between them. This CDR3 contains 16 residues. Germline V gene lookup returns CDR1 SGHDT and CDR2 YYEEEE.

The chain links TRBV6-1 to TRBJ2-1, with 10 bases identical to TRBD2. CDR1 MNHNS and CDR2 SASEGT come from the germline V gene. The CDR3 sequence is 15 residues long. With V trimmed by 6 bases and J by 4 bases, 6 bases remained unmatched. CDR3 nucleotides: TGTGCCAGCAGGCCCGGGACTAGCGTTTACAATGAGCAGTTCTTC. It encodes CASRPGTSVYNEQFF.

This chain joins TRBV28 and TRBJ1-5; D is undetermined. From germline, CDR1 is MDHEN and CDR2 SYDVKM. V was pared by 8 bases and J by 3 bases, with 17 bases between. CDR3 length equals 15 residues. The CDR3 here is CASQNRPGYNQPQHF. Here the CDR3 DNA reads TGTGCCAGCCAAAACCGCCCGGGATACAATCAGCCCCAGCATTTT.

CDR3 bases: TGTGCCAGCAGTTGGCAACCGGGACAGGAACTTTATAGCAATCAGCCCCAGCATTTT. It encodes CASSWQPGQELYSNQPQHF. J is TRBJ1-5 and V is TRBV28, with 8 nucleotides matching TRBD1. The CDR3 is 19 residues long. Unmatched junction bases numbered 14, after V lost 4 bases and J lost 0 bases. Germline CDR1 MDHEN, CDR2 SYDVKM.

The rearrangement joins TRBV28 to TRBJ1-2; D unclear. The CDR3 is made up of 11 amino acids. The germline V gene has CDR1 MDHEN and CDR2 SYDVKM. V was clipped by 8 bases and J by 6 bases, with 10 bases between them. The CDR3 loop is CASEWANGYTF. In DNA form, the CDR3 reads TGTGCCAGCGAGTGGGCCAATGGCTACACCTTC.

This clone has more than one count but fewer than ten. The rearrangement links TRBV6-1 to TRBJ2-3; TRBD2 agrees at 10 bases. Germline CDR1 MNHNS, CDR2 SASEGT. There are 15 residues in the CDR3. After removal of 4 bases from V and 6 bases from J, the junction contained 7 bases not matched to a gene. In DNA, the CDR3 is TGTGCCAGCAGTGCCTCTAGCGGGAGTGGGGATACGCAGTATTTT. Amino acids: CASSASSGSGDTQYF.

This rearrangement joins TRBV6-5 to TRBJ2-7; possible D gene TRBD1, 5 bases. The CDR3 spans 12 residues. Trimming stripped 5 bases from V and 4 bases from J, with 9 bases between. Germline V gene data show CDR1 as MNHEY and CDR2 as SVGAGI. The CDR3 loop reads CASSGHRYEQYF. The DNA for the CDR3 is TGTGCCAGCAGTGGACACCGATACGAGCAGTACTTC.

This clone has just one count. The rearrangement links TRBV7-6 to TRBJ2-5, with a tentative D call TRBD2 (6 bases). CDR3 length equals 15 residues. CDR1 and CDR2 (germline): SGHVS, FNYEAQ. Trimming took 9 bases from V and 1 from J, leaving 18 bases between them. CDR3 coding DNA: TGTGCCAGTTCGGGCACGGGGGTGCTCCAAGAGACCCAGTACTTC. Translation gives CASSGTGVLQETQYF.

The chain combines TRBV27 with TRBJ2-2, with D maybe TRBD1 (5 bases). The CDR3 is made up of 16 amino acids. V dropped 4 bases and J dropped 5 bases, with 17 bases sitting between them. Germline CDR1 reads MNHEY; CDR2 reads SMNVEV (reference sequence). The CDR3 region is CASSSLDRYATGELFF. The CDR3 DNA is TGTGCCAGCAGTTCCCTAGACAGATATGCGACCGGGGAGCTGTTTTTT.

This clone was picked up a small number of times. V gene TRBV27 combines with J gene TRBJ1-1; a possible D gene is TRBD1 (5 bases). There are 14 residues in the CDR3. Per the germline V gene, CDR1 is MNHEY and CDR2 is SMNVEV (reference sequence). V was shortened by 1 base and J by 6 bases, with 12 bases between the two germline ends. The chain's CDR3 is CASSLWGPSAEAFF. The DNA for the CDR3 is TGTGCCAGCAGTTTATGGGGCCCCAGCGCTGAAGCTTTCTTT.

The rearrangement uses TRBV28 and TRBJ2-1, with D unclear. This CDR3 has 13 residues. The germline V and J ends were trimmed by 6 bases and 2 bases, with 8 bases remaining between them. Germline assignment: CDR1 MDHEN and CDR2 SYDVKM. CDR3 amino acids: CASSRSPYNEQFF. The DNA for the CDR3 is TGTGCCAGCAGCCGAAGCCCCTACAATGAGCAGTTCTTC. The full variable domain, rest sourced from reference TRBV28 and TRBJ2-1, is DVKVTQSSRYLVKRTGEKVFLECVQDMDHENMFWYRQDPGLGLRLIYFSYDVKMKEKGDIPEGYSVSREKKERFSLILESASTNQTSMYLCASSRSPYNEQFFGPGTRLTVL.

The rearrangement links TRBV5-1 to TRBJ2-5; unclear D gene. Germline assignment: CDR1 SGHRS and CDR2 YFSETQ. This CDR3 spans 15 amino acids. Trimming shortened V by 2 bases and J by 3 bases, and 14 bases separated the two germline ends. This CDR3 is CASSFGSRKEETQYF. The CDR3 nucleotides are TGCGCCAGCAGCTTTGGTTCTAGAAAAGAAGAGACCCAGTACTTC.

This clone appeared once. The J gene is TRBJ1-5, the V gene TRBV6-1, with 8 bases matching TRBD1. This CDR3 region has 23 residues. CDR1 and CDR2 (germline): MNHNS, SASEGT. V was clipped by 0 bases and J by 4 bases; unmatched bases: 26. CDR3 amino acids: CASSEADRATRRGGYGVNQPQHF. For the CDR3, the DNA is TGTGCCAGCAGTGAAGCGGACAGGGCGACGCGACGAGGGGGTTACGGGGTGAATCAGCCCCAGCATTTT.

The V call is TRBV5-1, the J call TRBJ2-5; 8 bases are shared with TRBD2. The CDR3 extends over 16 amino acids. CDR1 is SGHRS, CDR2 YFSETQ, per germline. Trimming at V came to 1 base and at J to 2 bases, leaving 7 bases not matched to a gene. CDR3 sequence (DNA): TGCGCCAGCAGCTTGCCGGCTAGCGGGTTACAAGAGACCCAGTACTTC. Its protein product is CASSLPASGLQETQYF.